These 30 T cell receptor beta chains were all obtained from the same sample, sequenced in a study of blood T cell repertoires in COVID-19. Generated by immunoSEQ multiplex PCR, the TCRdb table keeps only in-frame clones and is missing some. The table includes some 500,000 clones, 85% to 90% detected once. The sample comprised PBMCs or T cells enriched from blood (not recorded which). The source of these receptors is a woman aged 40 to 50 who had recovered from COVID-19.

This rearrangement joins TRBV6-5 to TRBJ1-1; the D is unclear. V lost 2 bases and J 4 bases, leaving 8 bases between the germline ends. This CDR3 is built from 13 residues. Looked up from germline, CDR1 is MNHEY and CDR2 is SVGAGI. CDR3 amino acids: CASSYGGSTEAFF. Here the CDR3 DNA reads TGTGCCAGCAGTTACGGAGGGTCCACTGAAGCTTTCTTT.

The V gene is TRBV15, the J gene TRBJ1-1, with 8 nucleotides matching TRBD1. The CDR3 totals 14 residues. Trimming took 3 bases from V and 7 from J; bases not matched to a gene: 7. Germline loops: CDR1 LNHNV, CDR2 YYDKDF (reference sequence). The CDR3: CATSRTDREDEAFF. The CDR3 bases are TGTGCCACCAGCAGGACGGACAGGGAGGATGAAGCTTTCTTT.

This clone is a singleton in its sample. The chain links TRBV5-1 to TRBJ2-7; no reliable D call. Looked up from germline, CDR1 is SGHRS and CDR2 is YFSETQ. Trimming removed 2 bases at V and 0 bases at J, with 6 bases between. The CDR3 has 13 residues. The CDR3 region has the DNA TGCGCCAGCAGCTTTACACCCTCCTACGAGCAGTACTTC. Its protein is CASSFTPSYEQYF.

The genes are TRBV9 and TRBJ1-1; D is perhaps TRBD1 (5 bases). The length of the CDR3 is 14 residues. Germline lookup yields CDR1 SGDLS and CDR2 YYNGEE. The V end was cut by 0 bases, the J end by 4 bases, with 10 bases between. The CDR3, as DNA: TGTGCCAGCAGCGTAGCGGGGGTTAGCACTGAAGCTTTCTTT. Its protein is CASSVAGVSTEAFF.

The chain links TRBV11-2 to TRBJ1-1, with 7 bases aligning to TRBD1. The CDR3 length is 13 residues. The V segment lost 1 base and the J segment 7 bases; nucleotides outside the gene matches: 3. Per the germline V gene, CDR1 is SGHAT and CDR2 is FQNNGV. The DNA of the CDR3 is TGTGCCAGCAGCTTAGTTACAGGGGTTGAAGCTTTCTTT. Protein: CASSLVTGVEAFF. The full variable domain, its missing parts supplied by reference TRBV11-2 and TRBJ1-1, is EAGVAQSPRYKIIEKRQSVAFWCNPISGHATLYWYQQILGQGPKLLIQFQNNGVVDDSQLPKDRFSAERLKGVDSTLKIQPAKLEDSAVYLCASSLVTGVEAFFGQGTRLTVV.

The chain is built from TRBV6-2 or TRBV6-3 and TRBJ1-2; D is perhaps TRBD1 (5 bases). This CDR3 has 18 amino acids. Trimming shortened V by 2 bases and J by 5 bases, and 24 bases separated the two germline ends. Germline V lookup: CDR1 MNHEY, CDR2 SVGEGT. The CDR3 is CASSYGDYSDSDTYGYTF. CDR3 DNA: TGTGCCAGCAGTTACGGGGACTACTCGGATTCGGATACTTATGGCTACACCTTC.

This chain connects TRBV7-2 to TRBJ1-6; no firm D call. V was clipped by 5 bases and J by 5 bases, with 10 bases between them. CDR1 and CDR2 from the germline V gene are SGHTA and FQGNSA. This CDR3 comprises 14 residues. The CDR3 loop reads CASSVTRHNSPLHF. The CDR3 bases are TGTGCCAGCAGCGTGACACGTCATAATTCACCCCTCCACTTT.

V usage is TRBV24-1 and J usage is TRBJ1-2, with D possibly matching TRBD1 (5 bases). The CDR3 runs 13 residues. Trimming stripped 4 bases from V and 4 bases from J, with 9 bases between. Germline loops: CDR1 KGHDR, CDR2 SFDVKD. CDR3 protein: CATSEEGVYGYTF. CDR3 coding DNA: TGTGCCACCAGTGAAGAAGGGGTCTATGGCTACACCTTC.

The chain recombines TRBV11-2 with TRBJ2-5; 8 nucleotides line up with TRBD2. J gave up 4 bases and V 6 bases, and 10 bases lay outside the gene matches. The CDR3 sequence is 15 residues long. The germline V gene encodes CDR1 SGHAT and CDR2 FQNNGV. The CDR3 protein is CASRQSGRQIETQYF. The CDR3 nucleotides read TGTGCCAGCAGACAGAGCGGGAGACAAATAGAGACCCAGTACTTC.

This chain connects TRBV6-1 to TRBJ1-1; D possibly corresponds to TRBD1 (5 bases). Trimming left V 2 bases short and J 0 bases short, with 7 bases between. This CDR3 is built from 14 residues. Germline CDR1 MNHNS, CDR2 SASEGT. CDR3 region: CASSERQLNTEAFF. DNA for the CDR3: TGTGCCAGCAGTGAACGACAGTTGAACACTGAAGCTTTCTTT.

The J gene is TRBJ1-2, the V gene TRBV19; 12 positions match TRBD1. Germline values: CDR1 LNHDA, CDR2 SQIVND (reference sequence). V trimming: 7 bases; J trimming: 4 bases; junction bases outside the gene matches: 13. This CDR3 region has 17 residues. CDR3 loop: CASNKRDRGRVGYGYTF. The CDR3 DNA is TGTGCCAGTAATAAGCGGGACAGGGGGCGAGTTGGCTATGGCTACACCTTC.

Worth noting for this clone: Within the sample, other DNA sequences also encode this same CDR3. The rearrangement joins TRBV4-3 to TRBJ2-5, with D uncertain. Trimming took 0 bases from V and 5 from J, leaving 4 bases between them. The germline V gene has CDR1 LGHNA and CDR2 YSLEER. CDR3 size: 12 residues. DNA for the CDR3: TGCGCCAGCAGCCAAGATCGGGAGACCCAGTACTTC. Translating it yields CASSQDRETQYF.

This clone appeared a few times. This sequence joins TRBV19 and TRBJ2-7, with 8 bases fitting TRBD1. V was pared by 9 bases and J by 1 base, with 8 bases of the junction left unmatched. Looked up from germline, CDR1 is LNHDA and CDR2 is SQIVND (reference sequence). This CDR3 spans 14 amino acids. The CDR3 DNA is TGTGCCAGCTCCGACAGGGGATTGTCCTACGAGCAGTACTTC. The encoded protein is CASSDRGLSYEQYF. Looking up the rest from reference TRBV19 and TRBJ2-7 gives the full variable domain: DGGITQSPKYLFRKEGQNVTLSCEQNLNHDAMYWYRQDPGQGLRLIYYSQIVNDFQKGDIAEGYSVSREKKESFPLTVTSAQKNPTAFYLCASSDRGLSYEQYFGPGTRLTVT.

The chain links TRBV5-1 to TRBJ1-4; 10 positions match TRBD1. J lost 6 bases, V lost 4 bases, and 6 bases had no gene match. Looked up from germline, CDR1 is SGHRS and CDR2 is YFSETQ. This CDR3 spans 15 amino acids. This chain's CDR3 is CASSRDRGGDEKLFF. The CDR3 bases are TGCGCCAGCAGCCGGGACAGGGGAGGGGATGAAAAACTGTTTTTT.

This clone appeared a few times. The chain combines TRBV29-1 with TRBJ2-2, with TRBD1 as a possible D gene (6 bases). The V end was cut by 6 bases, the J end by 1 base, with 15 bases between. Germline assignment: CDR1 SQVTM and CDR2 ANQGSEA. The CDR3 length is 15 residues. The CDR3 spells CSVRSGVGNTGELFF. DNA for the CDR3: TGCAGCGTCCGGTCAGGGGTGGGGAACACCGGGGAGCTGTTTTTT.

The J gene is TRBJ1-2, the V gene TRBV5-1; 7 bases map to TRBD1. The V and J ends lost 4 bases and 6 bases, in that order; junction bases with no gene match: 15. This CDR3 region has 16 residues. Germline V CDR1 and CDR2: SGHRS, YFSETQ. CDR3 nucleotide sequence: TGCGCCAGCAGCCCCGAGACAGGGAGGCTACCCAATGGCTACACCTTC. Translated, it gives CASSPETGRLPNGYTF.

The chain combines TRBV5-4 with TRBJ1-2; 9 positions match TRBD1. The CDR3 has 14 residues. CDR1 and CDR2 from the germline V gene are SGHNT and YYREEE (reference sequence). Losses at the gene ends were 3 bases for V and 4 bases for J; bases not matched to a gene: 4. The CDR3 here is CASSSKTGGYGYTF. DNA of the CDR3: TGTGCCAGCAGCTCAAAGACAGGGGGCTATGGCTACACCTTC.

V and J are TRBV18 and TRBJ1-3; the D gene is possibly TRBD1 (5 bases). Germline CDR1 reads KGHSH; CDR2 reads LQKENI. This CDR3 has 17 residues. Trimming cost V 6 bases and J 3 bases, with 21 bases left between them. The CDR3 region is CASSQSGLPTGGNTIYF. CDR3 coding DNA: TGTGCCAGCTCCCAATCGGGACTTCCGACGGGTGGAAACACCATATATTTT. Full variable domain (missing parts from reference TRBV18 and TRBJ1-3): NAGVMQNPRHLVRRRGQEARLRCSPMKGHSHVYWYRQLPEEGLKFMVYLQKENIIDESGMPKERFSAEFPKEGPSILRIQQVVRGDSAAYFCASSQSGLPTGGNTIYFGEGSWLTVV.

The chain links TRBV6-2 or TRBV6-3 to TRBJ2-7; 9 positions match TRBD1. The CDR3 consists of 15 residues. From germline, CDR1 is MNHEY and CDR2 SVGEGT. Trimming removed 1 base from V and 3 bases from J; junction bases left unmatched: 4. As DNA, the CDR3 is TGTGCCAGCAGTTACTGGACAGGGGTGGTCTACGAGCAGTACTTC. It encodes CASSYWTGVVYEQYF.

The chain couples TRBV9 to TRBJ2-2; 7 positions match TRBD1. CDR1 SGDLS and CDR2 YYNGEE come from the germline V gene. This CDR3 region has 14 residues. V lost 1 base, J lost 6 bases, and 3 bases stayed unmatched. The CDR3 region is CASSVTGVSGELFF. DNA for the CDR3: TGTGCCAGCAGCGTAACAGGGGTCTCCGGGGAGCTGTTTTTT.

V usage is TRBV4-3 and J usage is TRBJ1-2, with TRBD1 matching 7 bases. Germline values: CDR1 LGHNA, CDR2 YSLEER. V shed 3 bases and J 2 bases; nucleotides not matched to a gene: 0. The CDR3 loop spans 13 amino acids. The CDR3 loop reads CASSQTGNYGYTF. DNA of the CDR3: TGCGCCAGCAGCCAGACAGGGAACTATGGCTACACCTTC.

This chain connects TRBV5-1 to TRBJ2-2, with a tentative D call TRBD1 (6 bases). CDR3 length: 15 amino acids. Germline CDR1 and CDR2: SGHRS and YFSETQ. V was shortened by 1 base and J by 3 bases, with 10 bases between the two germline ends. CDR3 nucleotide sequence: TGCGCCAGCAGCTTGTCAGGGGAGTACACCGGGGAGCTGTTTTTT. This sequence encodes CASSLSGEYTGELFF.

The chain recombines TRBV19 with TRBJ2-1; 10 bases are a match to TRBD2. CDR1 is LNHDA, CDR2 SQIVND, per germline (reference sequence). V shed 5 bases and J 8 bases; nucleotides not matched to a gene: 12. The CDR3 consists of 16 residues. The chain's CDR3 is CASSAPSGRGVDEQFF. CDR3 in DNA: TGTGCCAGTAGTGCTCCTAGCGGGAGAGGTGTCGATGAGCAGTTCTTC.

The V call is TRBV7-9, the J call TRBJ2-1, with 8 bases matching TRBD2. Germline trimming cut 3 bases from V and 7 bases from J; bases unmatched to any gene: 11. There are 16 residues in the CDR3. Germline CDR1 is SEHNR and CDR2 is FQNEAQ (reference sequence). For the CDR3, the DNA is TGTGCCAGCAGCTTGGCCCGGGGGGGCGGGAGGAATGAGCAGTTCTTC. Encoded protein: CASSLARGGGRNEQFF.

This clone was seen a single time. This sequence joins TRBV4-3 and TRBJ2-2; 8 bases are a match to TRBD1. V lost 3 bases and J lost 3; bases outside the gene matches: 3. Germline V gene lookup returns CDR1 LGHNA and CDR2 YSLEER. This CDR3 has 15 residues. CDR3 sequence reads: CASSQGQAYTGELFF. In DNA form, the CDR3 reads TGCGCCAGCAGCCAGGGACAGGCTTACACCGGGGAGCTGTTTTTT.

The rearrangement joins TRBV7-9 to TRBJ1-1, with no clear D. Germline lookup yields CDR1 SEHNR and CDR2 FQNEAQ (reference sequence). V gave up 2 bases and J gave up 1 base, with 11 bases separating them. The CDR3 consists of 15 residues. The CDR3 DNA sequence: TGTGCCAGCAGCTTACGGGAACCATGGAACACTGAAGCTTTCTTT. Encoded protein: CASSLREPWNTEAFF. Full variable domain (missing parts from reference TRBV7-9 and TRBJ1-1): DTGVSQNPRHKITKRGQNVTFRCDPISEHNRLYWYRQTLGQGPEFLTYFQNEAQLEKSRLLSDRFSAERPKGSFSTLEIQRTEQGDSAMYLCASSLREPWNTEAFFGQGTRLTVV.

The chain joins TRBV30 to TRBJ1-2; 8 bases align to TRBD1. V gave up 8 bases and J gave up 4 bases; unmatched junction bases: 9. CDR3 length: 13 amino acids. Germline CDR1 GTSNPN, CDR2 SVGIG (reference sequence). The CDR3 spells CAGLRGLGYGYTF. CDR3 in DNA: TGTGCCGGTCTCAGGGGGCTTGGCTATGGCTACACCTTC.

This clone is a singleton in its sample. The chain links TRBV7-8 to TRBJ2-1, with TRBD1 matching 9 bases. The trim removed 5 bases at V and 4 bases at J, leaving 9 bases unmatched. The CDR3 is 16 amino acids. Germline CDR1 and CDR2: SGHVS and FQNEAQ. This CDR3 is CASSQFRGQGYNEQFF. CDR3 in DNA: TGTGCCAGCAGCCAATTTCGGGGACAGGGATACAATGAGCAGTTCTTC.

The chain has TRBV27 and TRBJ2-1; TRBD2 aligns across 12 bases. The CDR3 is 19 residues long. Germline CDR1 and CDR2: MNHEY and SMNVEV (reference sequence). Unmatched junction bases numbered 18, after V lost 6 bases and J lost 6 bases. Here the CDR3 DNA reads TGTGCCAGCAGCAACCCCGAGACTAGCGGGAGTTTTGGAGTCAATGAGCAGTTCTTC. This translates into CASSNPETSGSFGVNEQFF.

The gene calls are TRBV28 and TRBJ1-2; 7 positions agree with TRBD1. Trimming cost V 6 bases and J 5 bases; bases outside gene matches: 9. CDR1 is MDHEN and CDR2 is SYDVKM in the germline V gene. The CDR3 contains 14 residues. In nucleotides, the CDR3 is TGTGCCAGCAGCGGAACGACAGGGAGTTATGGCTACACCTTC. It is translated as CASSGTTGSYGYTF.